This TCR beta chain is from a study of blood T cell repertoires in COVID-19 (dated by TCRdb to about 2020). Concerning the study at large: Samples covering the acute and convalescent phases of COVID-19 were provided by collaborators in the United States, Italy and Spain. The material from the prospective study consisted of cDNA or gDNA derived from T cells, B-cell-depleted T cells, or PBMCs. Subjects who had been exposed to COVID-19, were actively infected with it, or had recovered from it provided the deeply sampled blood TCRbeta repertoires that made up the dataset. The repertoires were released in a freely available public database intended as a resource for research on the immune response to SARS-CoV-2. Samples came from the ongoing ImmuneRACE study (first 160 participants) plus 1,254 subjects from 6 global collaborators. The sample metadata nearly always contained a de-identified subject ID, COVID-19 status, age in years and sex. Where HLA class I and class II types were available, the types were taken from metadata supplied by the sample provider, not from assay-based typing.

Notes on this clone: Which antigen it targets is not known. Base-call qualities are not available, and no considerably larger clone is one nucleotide away.

Samples from volunteer blood donors who had recovered from COVID-19 were contributed by a second Seattle source. Collaborating institutions collected whole blood in K2EDTA tubes following their own protocols. For TCRbeta analysis, collaborators shipped samples as frozen whole blood, isolated PBMCs, or DNA extracted from either of those sample types. The trim is 1 base for V and 5 bases for J, with a gap of 12 bases between the germline ends. Taken from the germline V gene, the CDR1 and CDR2 loops are SGHRS and YFSETQ. The CDR3 runs 15 amino acids, cysteine and phenylalanine included. Solely the CDR3 DNA is kept, with 45 bases framed from the first base. The immunoSEQ Assay, a bias-controlled multiplex PCR, was used to amplify TCRbeta CDR3 regions from genomic DNA. The source study handled its data this way. The number of nucleated cells in each sample was estimated from the amplification of reference gene primers within the assay. To quantify the absolute abundance of each unique TCRbeta CDR3 rearrangement, sequence reads were collapsed and filtered. For each sample, productive Simpson clonality was calculated as the square root of Simpson's diversity index over productive rearrangements. Entries here come from immuneACCESS through TCRdb and include only in-frame sequences with V and J called. Some clones fail to appear in such tables; in the studies checked, an unresolved V gene covers under half of the shortfall, and the cause of the remainder is unknown. V and J calls and clone size are as listed in that table; D and trimming were resolved from the DNA. This sample holds 250,000 to 350,000 clones; approximately 88% were observed only once. The top ten hold just under 7% of the sample.

The full study reports these points: Clinical and demographic metadata were provided uncurated, with the amount varying by source and participant.

The TCR originated in a woman aged 25 to 39 who had recovered from COVID-19. Sample: peripheral blood. This chain is built from TRBV5-1 and TRBJ2-2, with TRBD2 tentatively as D gene (6 bases match). CDR3 sequence: CASSLSQAGTGELFF. The sequence in DNA is TGCGCCAGCAGCTTGAGCCAGGCGGGGACCGGGGAGCTGTTTTTT.